Shown below are 4 T cell receptor beta chains from a single sample sequenced in a study of OX40 agonist ivuxolimab in advanced cancers. The library came from the immunoSEQ multiplex PCR assay. In TCRdb, the immuneACCESS table is reduced to in-frame sequences with V and J assigned. These tables do not hold every clone; where another copy was compared, an unresolved V gene accounts for under half, and the others remain unexplained. The sample records 75,000 to 100,000 clones, roughly 90% of which are singletons. About 0.7% of the sample is in the top ten clones. Sequenced here: CD4+ or CD8+ T cells sorted from blood, sampled in a trial of the OX40 agonist ivuxolimab. The receptors stem from an adult with an advanced solid tumor such as melanoma, head and neck, liver or kidney cancer.

This chain connects TRBV2 to TRBJ2-3; D might be TRBD1 or TRBD2, each matching 5 bases. This CDR3 contains 15 residues. CDR1 is SNHLY, CDR2 FYNNEI, per germline. V was clipped by 2 bases and J by 3 bases, with 12 bases between them. For the CDR3, the DNA is TGTGCCAGCAGTGAATGGAGGACAAAGACAGATACGCAGTATTTT. Translating gives CASSEWRTKTDTQYF. The variable domain in full, with the rest retrieved from reference TRBV2 and TRBJ2-3, is EPEVTQTPSHQVTQMGQEVILRCVPISNHLYFYWYRQILGQKVEFLVSFYNNEISEKSEIFDDQFSVERPDGSNFTLKIRSTKLEDSAMYFCASSEWRTKTDTQYFGPGTRLTVL.

This chain links TRBV7-2 with TRBJ2-1, with 8 bases lining up with TRBD1. The CDR3 spans 15 residues. The trim removed 1 base at V and 4 bases at J, leaving 3 bases unmatched. Germline assignment: CDR1 SGHTA and CDR2 FQGNSA. The chain's CDR3 is CASSLGQGLYNEQFF. The CDR3 nucleotides read TGTGCCAGCAGCTTAGGACAGGGGTTATACAATGAGCAGTTCTTC. The variable domain in full, completed from reference TRBV7-2 and TRBJ2-1, reads GAGVSQSPSNKVTEKGKDVELRCDPISGHTALYWYRQSLGQGLEFLIYFQGNSAPDKSGLPSDRFSAERTGGSVSTLTIQRTQQEDSAVYLCASSLGQGLYNEQFFGPGTRLTVL.

The chain couples TRBV27 to TRBJ1-1; weak D call: TRBD1 (5 bases). CDR3 length: 17 amino acids. Germline lookup yields CDR1 MNHEY and CDR2 SMNVEV (reference sequence). The V and J ends lost 7 bases and 2 bases respectively, with 23 bases between them. DNA for the CDR3: TGTGCCAGCACTCATTTGGGGGGGGTTTCCCTTAACACTGAAGCTTTCTTT. It codes for CASTHLGGVSLNTEAFF.

This clone occurred once. V gene TRBV6-1 combines with J gene TRBJ2-1, with D hard to call. Germline CDR1 reads MNHNS; CDR2 reads SASEGT. Trimming cost V 10 bases and J 2 bases, with 18 bases left between them. The CDR3 has 15 residues. CDR3 sequence (DNA): TGTGCCACAGAAATTACGACATTACCCTACAATGAGCAGTTCTTC. Encoded protein: CATEITTLPYNEQFF.